This T cell receptor (beta chain) stems from a study of T cells in tumors after PD-1 blockade. Study context: Either cemiplimab 350 mg every 2 weeks or pembrolizumab 200 mg every 3 weeks was given. Peripheral blood samples averaged 36,536 unique clonotypes and about 120,000 templates.

V dropped 4 bases and J dropped 4 bases, with 7 bases sitting between them. Germline CDR1 and CDR2: SNHLY and FYNNEI. The CDR3 extends over 13 amino acids. The method was immunoSEQ multiplex PCR; TCRdb's version includes in-frame clones alone and lacks a portion of them. The sample consists of about 33,000 clones, about 77% of them appearing once. General study findings and limits: Some novel exhausted tumor clones appeared in pre-treatment blood, suggesting peripheral recruitment.

There are a few counts of this clone. Its cognate antigen is unknown. The TCR was taken from a human donor with basal cell carcinoma. The chain uses TRBV2 and TRBJ2-2, with no clear D. The specimen comprised PBMCs, sampled before anti-PD-1 treatment. The CDR3: CASSAASTGELFF. The CDR3 DNA reads as TGTGCCAGCAGTGCGGCGTCCACCGGGGAGCTGTTTTTT.